Listed below are T cell receptor beta chains from one sample, sequenced in a study of T cells in Graves' hyperthyroidism and ophthalmopathy. TCRdb re-analysed the multiplex PCR reads in MiXCR, keeping a single row per CDR3 protein. This table holds about 570,000 distinct CDR3 sequences, approximately 44% found once. The material sequenced was peripheral blood or thyroid tissue (not recorded which). The source of these receptors is an adult woman with Graves' disease, either hyperthyroidism or ophthalmopathy (not recorded which). CDR3s include the opening cysteine and the closing phenylalanine or tryptophan. Each record gives: D gene, CDR3 length, V gene, clone size, J gene, CDR3 DNA, CDR3 protein. A D gene is named only where the DNA matches it firmly. Only part of the rows carry a size: once, few, many, or a class if the clone is expanded.

>.|12|TRBV12-5|many|TRBJ1-1
TGTGCTAGTGCGGCAGCGAACACTGAAGCTTTCTTT
CASAAANTEAFF
>TRBD1|17|TRBV2|many|TRBJ2-7
TGTGCCATCCGGACAGGGGGCGAGGCGGGGACTTTCTACGAGCAGTACTTC
CAIRTGGEAGTFYEQYF
>TRBD1|13|TRBV7-2|.|TRBJ1-2
TGTGCCATTTCGTCGGGACAGAGATATGGCTACACCTTC
CAISSGQRYGYTF
>TRBD1|17|TRBV28|.|TRBJ1-6
TGTGCCAGCAGGACAGCCGGGGACAGTGGCGCAGTGTCACCCCTCCACTTT
CASRTAGDSGAVSPLHF
>.|13|TRBV11-2|once|TRBJ2-7
TGTGCCAGCAGCTCGAACAGGGAACGAGAGCAGTACTTC
CASSSNREREQYF
>.|15|TRBV7-2|.|TRBJ1-1
TGTGCCAGCAGCTTAGGTGGGGGGATTAACACTGAAGCTTTCTTT
CASSLGGGINTEAFF
>TRBD1|19|TRBV25-1|many|TRBJ1-5
TGTGCCAGCAGTGTCGACAGGGGGACAGGTCGACTTTACAATCAGCCCCAGCATTTT
CASSVDRGTGRLYNQPQHF
>.|16|TRBV20-1|few|TRBJ2-6
TGCAGTGCTAGATTGGACAGATCAGCAGGGGCCAACGTCCTGACTTTC
CSARLDRSAGANVLTF
>.|13|TRBV20-1|.|TRBJ2-5
TGCAGTGGCCCGGGACGGGACCAAGAGACCCAGTACTTC
CSGPGRDQETQYF
>TRBD2|16|TRBV20-1|many|TRBJ2-5
TGCAGTGCTAGAGACCCCGGGACTAGCGGGAGCGAGACCCAGTACTTC
CSARDPGTSGSETQYF
>.|16|TRBV7-2|many|TRBJ1-2
TGTGCCAGCAGCTTAGCGGCGCAGGGCAAGGTCTATGGCTACACCTTC
CASSLAAQGKVYGYTF
>.|16|TRBV20-1|.|TRBJ1-5
TGCAGTGCCTCCCGACCCGCCGGGGGGACACGGCAGCCCCAGCATTTT
CSASRPAGGTRQPQHF
>.|13|TRBV10-2|few|TRBJ1-5
TGCGCCAGCAGCGACAGTTTCCGTCAGCCCCAGCATTTT
CASSDSFRQPQHF
>.|12|TRBV15|.|TRBJ2-7
TGTGCCACCAGCAGCGAAACCTACGAGCAGTACTTC
CATSSETYEQYF
>.|12|TRBV6-5|many|TRBJ2-2
TGTGCCAGCAGTTACGTGGGGGGGGAGCTGTTTTTT
CASSYVGGELFF
>.|15|TRBV19|.|TRBJ2-1
TGTGCCAGTAGTTATGAGCGGAGCTCCTACAATGAGCAGTTCTTC
CASSYERSSYNEQFF
>.|15|TRBV4-1|many|TRBJ2-5
TGCGCCAGCAGCCAAGCCAATCTTCCCCTAAAGACCCAGTACTTC
CASSQANLPLKTQYF
>.|15|TRBV20-1|.|TRBJ1-5
TGCAGTGCTAGGGAGACAGAGATCTACAATCAGCCCCAGCATTTT
CSARETEIYNQPQHF
>.|15|TRBV10-3|once|TRBJ1-3
TGTGCCATCAGTGACCGGGACAACTCTGGAAACACCATATATTTT
CAISDRDNSGNTIYF
>.|11|TRBV25-1|many|TRBJ2-7
TGTGCCAGCACCCAAGGGGACGAGCAGTACTTC
CASTQGDEQYF
>TRBD2|15|TRBV19|many|TRBJ2-7
TGTGCCAGTAGCCTAGCGGAAGTTTATCCCTACGAGCAGTACTTC
CASSLAEVYPYEQYF
>TRBD1|15|TRBV7-6|.|TRBJ1-6
TGTGCCAGCAGGTCCGGGACAGGGCGCGATTCACCCCTCCACTTT
CASRSGTGRDSPLHF